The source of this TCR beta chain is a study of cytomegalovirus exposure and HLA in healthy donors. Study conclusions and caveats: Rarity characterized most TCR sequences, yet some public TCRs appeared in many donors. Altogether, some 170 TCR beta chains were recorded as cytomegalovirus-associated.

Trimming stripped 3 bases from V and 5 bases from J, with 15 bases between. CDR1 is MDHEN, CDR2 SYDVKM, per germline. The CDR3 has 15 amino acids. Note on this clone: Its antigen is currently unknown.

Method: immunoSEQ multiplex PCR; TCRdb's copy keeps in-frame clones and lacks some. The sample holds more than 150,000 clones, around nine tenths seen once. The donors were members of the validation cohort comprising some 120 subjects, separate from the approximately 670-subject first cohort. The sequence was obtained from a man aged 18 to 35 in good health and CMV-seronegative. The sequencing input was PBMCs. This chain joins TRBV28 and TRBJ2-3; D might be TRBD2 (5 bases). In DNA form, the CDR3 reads TGTGCCAGCAGTTTTTCAGGACTTATAGTAGATACGCAGTATTTT. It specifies CASSFSGLIVDTQYF.